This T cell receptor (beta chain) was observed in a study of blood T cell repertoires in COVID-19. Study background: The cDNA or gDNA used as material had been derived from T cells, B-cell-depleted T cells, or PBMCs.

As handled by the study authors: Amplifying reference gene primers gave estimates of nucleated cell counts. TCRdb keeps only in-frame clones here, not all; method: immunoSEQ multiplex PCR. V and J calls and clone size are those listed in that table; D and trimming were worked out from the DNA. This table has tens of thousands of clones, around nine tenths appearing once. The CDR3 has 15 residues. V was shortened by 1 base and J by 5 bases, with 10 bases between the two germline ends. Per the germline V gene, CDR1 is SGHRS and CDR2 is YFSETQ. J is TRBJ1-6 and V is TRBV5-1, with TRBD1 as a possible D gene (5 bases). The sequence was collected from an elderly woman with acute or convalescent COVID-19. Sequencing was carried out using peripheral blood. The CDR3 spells CASSLNPGNNSPLHF. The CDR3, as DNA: TGCGCCAGCAGCTTGAATCCAGGGAATAATTCACCCCTCCACTTT.